This T cell receptor beta chain was captured in a study of OX40 agonist ivuxolimab in advanced cancers. Study-wide background: Among those enrolled, mean age was 60 years (range about 23 to 90) and 82.7% were male.

Clones were sequenced by immunoSEQ multiplex PCR, and TCRdb holds only the in-frame ones, with some missing. The sample carries around 70,000 clones, 70% to 90% recorded once. Only one count was recorded for this clone. V lost 4 bases and J lost 2, with 10 bases in between. Per the germline V gene, CDR1 is SGHRS and CDR2 is YFSETQ. The CDR3 sequence is 14 residues long. The source of this sequence is an adult with an advanced solid tumor such as melanoma, head and neck, liver or kidney cancer. This chain uses TRBV5-1 with TRBJ1-5; D call uncertain. The source material was CD4+ or CD8+ T cells sorted from blood, sampled in a trial of the OX40 agonist ivuxolimab. For the CDR3, the DNA is TGCGCCAGCAGCCCGAGCGGCGGCAATCAGCCCCAGCATTTT. Its protein is CASSPSGGNQPQHF.